This T cell receptor beta chain is from a study of shared T cell receptors in the human thymus. CDR3 size: 20 residues. Germline V CDR1 and CDR2: MDHEN, SYDVKM. V lost 4 bases, J lost 5 bases, and 22 bases stayed unmatched. Repertoires were generated with immunoSEQ multiplex PCR, while TCRdb's copy carries only in-frame clones and drops some. The sample records approximately 760,000 clones, over 75% being singletons. The sample was also linked to a second study, of human thymus T cells. That work contributes: Each of the donors was a healthy Finnish infant who was undergoing open corrective cardiac surgery for congenital heart defects.

The gene calls are TRBV28 and TRBJ2-2; 7 bases agree with TRBD1. This clonotype originated in a girl under three years old with a congenital heart defect. The sequencing sample was made of thymocytes. The CDR3 bases are TGTGCCAGCAGTTCCCCCCTTACAGGGGATGGCCTCGGTGGAACCGGGGAGCTGTTTTTT. Amino acids: CASSSPLTGDGLGGTGELFF.